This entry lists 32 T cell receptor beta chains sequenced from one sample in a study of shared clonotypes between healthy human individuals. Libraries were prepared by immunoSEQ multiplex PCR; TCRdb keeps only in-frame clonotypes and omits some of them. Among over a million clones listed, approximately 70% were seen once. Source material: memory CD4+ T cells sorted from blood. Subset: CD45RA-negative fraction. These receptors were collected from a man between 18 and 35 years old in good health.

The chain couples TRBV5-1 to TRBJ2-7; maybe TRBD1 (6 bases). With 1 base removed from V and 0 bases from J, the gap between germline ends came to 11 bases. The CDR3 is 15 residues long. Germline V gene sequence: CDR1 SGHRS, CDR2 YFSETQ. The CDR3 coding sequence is TGCGCCAGCAGCTTGCGTGGGGGCAGCTCCTACGAGCAGTACTTC. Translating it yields CASSLRGGSSYEQYF. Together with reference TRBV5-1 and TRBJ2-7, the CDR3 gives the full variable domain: KAGVTQTPRYLIKTRGQQVTLSCSPISGHRSVSWYQQTPGQGLQFLFEYFSETQRNKGNFPGRFSGRQFSNSRSEMNVSTLELGDSALYLCASSLRGGSSYEQYFGPGTRLTVT.

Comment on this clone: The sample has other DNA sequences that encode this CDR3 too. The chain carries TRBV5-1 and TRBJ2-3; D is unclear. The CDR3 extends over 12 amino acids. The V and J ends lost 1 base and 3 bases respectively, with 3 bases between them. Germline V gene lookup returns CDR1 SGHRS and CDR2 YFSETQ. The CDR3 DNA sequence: TGCGCCAGCAGCTTGCTTACAGATACGCAGTATTTT. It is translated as CASSLLTDTQYF.

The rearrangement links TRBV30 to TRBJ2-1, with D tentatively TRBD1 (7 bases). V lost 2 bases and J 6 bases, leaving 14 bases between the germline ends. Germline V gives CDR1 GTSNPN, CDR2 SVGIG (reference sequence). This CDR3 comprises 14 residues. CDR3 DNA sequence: TGTGCCTGGAGTTCCCAGGGGGGCCGCAATGAGCAGTTCTTC. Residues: CAWSSQGGRNEQFF.

The CDR3 region is CASSKNRGGEQYF. CDR3 DNA sequence: TGTGCCAGCAGCAAAAACAGGGGAGGAGAGCAGTACTTC. The V call is TRBV14, the J call TRBJ2-7; D might be TRBD1 (7 bases). This CDR3 is 13 amino acids long. CDR1 is SGHDN, CDR2 FVKESK, per germline. The V end was cut by 5 bases, the J end by 7 bases, with 15 bases between.

The CDR3 is CASAVVSGDEQYF. DNA of the CDR3: TGTGCCAGTGCCGTGGTTTCGGGGGACGAGCAGTACTTC. This chain links TRBV19 with TRBJ2-7; D perhaps matches TRBD2 (6 bases). This CDR3 is 13 amino acids long. The ends were cut back, 8 bases at V and 5 bases at J, with 16 bases in the middle. CDR1 and CDR2 (germline): LNHDA, SQIVND (reference sequence).

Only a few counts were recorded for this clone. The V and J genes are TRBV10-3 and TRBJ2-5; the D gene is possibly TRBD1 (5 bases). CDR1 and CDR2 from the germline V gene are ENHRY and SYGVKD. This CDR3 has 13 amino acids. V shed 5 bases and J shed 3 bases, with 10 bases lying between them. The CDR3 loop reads CAISWTKEETQYF. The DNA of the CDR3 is TGTGCCATCAGTTGGACAAAGGAAGAGACCCAGTACTTC.

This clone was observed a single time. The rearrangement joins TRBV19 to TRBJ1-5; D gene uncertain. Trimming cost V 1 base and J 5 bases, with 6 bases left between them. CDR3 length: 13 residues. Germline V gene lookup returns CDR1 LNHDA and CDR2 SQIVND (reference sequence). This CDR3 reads CASSIVEYQPQHF. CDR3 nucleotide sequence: TGTGCCAGTAGTATAGTCGAGTATCAGCCCCAGCATTTT.

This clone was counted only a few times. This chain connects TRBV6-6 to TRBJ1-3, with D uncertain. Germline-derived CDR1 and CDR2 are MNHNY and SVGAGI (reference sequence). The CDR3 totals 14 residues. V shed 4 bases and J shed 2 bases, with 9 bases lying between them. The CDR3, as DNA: TGTGCCAGCAGTTCGTCTGGGACTGGAAACACCATATATTTT. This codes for CASSSSGTGNTIYF.

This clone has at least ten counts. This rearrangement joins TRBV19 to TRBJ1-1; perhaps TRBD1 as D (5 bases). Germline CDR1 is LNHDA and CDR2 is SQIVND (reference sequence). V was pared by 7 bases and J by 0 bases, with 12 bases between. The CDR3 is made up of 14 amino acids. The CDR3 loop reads CASTSYRMNTEAFF. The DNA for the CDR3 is TGTGCCAGTACTAGTTACAGGATGAACACTGAAGCTTTCTTT.

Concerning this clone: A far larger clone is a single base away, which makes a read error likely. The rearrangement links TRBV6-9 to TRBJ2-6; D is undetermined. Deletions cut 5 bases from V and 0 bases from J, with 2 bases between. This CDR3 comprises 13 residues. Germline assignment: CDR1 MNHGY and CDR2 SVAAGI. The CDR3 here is CASSNSGANVLTF. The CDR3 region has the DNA TGTGCCAGCAGTAACTCTGGGGCCAACGTCCTGACTTTC.

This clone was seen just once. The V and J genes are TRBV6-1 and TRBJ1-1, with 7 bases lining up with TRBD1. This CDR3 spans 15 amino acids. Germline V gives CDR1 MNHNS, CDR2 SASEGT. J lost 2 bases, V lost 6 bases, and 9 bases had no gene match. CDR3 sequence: CASRGTVTGNTEAFF. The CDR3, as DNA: TGTGCCAGCAGGGGGACAGTAACCGGCAACACTGAAGCTTTCTTT.

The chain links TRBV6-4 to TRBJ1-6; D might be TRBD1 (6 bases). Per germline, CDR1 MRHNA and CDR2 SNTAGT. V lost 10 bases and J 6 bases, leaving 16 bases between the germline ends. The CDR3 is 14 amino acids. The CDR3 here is CATEGGLTNSPLHF. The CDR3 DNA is TGTGCCACCGAAGGGGGTCTTACTAATTCACCCCTCCACTTT.

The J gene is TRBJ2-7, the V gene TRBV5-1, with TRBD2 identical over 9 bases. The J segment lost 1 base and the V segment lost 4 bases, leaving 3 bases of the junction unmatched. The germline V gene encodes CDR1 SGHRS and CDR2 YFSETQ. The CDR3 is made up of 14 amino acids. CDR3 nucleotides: TGCGCCAGCAGCATTAGCGGGGGTTCCTACGAGCAGTACTTC. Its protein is CASSISGGSYEQYF.

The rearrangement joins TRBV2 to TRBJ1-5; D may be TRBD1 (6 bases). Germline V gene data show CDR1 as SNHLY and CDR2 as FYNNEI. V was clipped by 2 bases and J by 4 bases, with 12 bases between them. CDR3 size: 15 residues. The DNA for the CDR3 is TGTGCCAGCAGTGAAATCAGGGGAAGTAATCAGCCCCAGCATTTT. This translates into CASSEIRGSNQPQHF.

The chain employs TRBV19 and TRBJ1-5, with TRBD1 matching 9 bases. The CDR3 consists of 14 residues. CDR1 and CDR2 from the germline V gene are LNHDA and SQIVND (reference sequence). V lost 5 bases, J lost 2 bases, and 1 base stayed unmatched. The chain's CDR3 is CASSGQGRNQPQHF. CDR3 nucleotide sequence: TGTGCCAGTAGTGGACAGGGGCGCAATCAGCCCCAGCATTTT.

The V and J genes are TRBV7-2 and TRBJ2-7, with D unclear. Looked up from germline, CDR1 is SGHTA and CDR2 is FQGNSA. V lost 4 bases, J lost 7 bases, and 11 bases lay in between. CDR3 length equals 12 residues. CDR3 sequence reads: CASSSLNLEQYF. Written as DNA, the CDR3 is TGTGCCAGCAGCTCCCTCAACTTGGAGCAGTACTTC. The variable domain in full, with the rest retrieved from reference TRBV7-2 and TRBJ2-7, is GAGVSQSPSNKVTEKGKDVELRCDPISGHTALYWYRQSLGQGLEFLIYFQGNSAPDKSGLPSDRFSAERTGGSVSTLTIQRTQQEDSAVYLCASSSLNLEQYFGPGTRLTVT.

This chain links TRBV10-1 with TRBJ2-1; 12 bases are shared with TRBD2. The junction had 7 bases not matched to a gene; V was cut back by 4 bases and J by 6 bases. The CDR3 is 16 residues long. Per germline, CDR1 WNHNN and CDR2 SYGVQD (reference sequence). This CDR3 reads CASSAKGLAGSNEQFF. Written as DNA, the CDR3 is TGCGCCAGCAGTGCTAAAGGACTAGCGGGGTCCAATGAGCAGTTCTTC.

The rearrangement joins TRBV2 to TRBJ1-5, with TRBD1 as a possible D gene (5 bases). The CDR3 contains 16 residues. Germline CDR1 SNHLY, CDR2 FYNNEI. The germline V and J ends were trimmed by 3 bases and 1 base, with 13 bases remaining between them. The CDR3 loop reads CASSETDIRSNQPQHF. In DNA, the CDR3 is TGTGCCAGCAGTGAGACGGACATCAGAAGCAATCAGCCCCAGCATTTT.

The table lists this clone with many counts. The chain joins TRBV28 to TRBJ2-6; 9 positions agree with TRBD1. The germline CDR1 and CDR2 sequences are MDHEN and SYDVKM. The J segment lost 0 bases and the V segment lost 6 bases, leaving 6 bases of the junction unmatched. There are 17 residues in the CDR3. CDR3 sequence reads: CASSLTGGDSGANVLTF. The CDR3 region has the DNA TGTGCCAGCAGCTTGACAGGGGGGGACTCTGGGGCCAACGTCCTGACTTTC.

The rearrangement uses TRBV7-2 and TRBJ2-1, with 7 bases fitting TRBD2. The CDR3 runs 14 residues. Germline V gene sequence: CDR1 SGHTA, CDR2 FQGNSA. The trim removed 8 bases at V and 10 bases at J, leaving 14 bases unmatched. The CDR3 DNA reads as TGTGCCAGCTCCTCCGGGACTAATTCGAGGGAGCAGTTCTTC. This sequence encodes CASSSGTNSREQFF.

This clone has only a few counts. The CDR3 region has the DNA TGTGCCTGGATCCCTTCAGGGGGCGGGTACAATGAGCAGTTCTTC. Its protein is CAWIPSGGGYNEQFF. The chain recombines TRBV30 with TRBJ2-1; the match to TRBD1 covers 8 bases. Trimming removed 4 bases from V and 4 bases from J; junction bases left unmatched: 9. The germline V gene encodes CDR1 GTSNPN and CDR2 SVGIG (reference sequence). CDR3 size: 15 residues. The full variable domain, its missing parts supplied by reference TRBV30 and TRBJ2-1, is SQTIHQWPATLVQPVGSPLSLECTVEGTSNPNLYWYRQAAGRGLQLLFYSVGIGQISSEVPQNLSASRPQDRQFILSSKKLLLSDSGFYLCAWIPSGGGYNEQFFGPGTRLTVL.

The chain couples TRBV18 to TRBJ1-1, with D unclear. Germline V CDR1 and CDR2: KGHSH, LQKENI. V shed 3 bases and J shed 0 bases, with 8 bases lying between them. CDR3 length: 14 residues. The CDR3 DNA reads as TGTGCCAGCTCACCCTCCGAATTGAACACTGAAGCTTTCTTT. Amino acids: CASSPSELNTEAFF.

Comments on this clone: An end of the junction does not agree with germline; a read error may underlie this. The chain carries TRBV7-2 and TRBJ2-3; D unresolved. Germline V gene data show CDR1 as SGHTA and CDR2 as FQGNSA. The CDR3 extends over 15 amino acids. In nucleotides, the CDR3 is TGTGCCAACAGCTTAAGCTGGGCGTTCCCAGATACGCAGTATTTT. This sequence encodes CANSLSWAFPDTQYF.

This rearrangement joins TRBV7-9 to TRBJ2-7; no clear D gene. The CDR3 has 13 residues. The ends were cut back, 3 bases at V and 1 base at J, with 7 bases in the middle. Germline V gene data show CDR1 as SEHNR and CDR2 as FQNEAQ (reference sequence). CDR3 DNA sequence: TGTGCCAGCAGCTTTAGTCTTTCCTACGAGCAGTACTTC. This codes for CASSFSLSYEQYF.

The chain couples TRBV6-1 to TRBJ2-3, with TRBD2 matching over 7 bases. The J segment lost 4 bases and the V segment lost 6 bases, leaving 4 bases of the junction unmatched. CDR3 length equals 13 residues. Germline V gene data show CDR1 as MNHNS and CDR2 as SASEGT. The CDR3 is CASRRLAPDTQYF. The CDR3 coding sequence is TGTGCCAGCAGGAGACTAGCCCCAGATACGCAGTATTTT.

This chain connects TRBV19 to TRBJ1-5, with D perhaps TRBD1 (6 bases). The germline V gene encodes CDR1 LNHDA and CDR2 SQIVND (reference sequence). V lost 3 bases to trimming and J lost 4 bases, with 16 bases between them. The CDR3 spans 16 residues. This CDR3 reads CASSMTGRGANQPQHF. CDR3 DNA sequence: TGTGCCAGTAGTATGACCGGCAGGGGAGCAAATCAGCCCCAGCATTTT.

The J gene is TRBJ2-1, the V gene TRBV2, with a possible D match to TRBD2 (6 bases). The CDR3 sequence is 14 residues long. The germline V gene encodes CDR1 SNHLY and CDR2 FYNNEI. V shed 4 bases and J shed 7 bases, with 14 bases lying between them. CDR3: CASSGGTHRNEQFF. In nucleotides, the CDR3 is TGTGCCAGCAGTGGCGGGACTCATAGGAATGAGCAGTTCTTC.

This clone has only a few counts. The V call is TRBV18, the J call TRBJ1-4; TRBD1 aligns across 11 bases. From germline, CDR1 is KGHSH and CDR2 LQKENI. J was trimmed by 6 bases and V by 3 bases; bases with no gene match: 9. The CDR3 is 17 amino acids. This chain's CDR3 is CASSPAGQGVLDEKLFF. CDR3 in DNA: TGTGCCAGCTCACCGGCGGGACAGGGGGTTTTGGATGAAAAACTGTTTTTT.

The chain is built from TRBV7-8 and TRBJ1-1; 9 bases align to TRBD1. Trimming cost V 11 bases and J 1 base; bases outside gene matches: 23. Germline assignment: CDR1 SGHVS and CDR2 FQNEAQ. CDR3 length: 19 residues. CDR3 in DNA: TGTGCCGCGACCAGTCCTCCGGGACAGGGACCACGTGAGAACACTGAAGCTTTCTTT. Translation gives CAATSPPGQGPRENTEAFF. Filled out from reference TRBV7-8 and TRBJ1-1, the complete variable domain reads GAGVSQSPRYKVAKRGQDVALRCDPISGHVSLFWYQQALGQGPEFLTYFQNEAQLDKSGLPSDRFFAERPEGSVSTLKIQRTQQEDSAVYLCAATSPPGQGPRENTEAFFGQGTRLTVV.

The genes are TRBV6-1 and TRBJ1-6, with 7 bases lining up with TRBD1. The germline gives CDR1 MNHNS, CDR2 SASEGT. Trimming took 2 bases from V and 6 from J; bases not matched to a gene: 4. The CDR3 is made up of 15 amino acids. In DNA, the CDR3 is TGTGCCAGCAGTGAATCTTCAGGGGGTAATTCACCCCTCCACTTT. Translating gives CASSESSGGNSPLHF.

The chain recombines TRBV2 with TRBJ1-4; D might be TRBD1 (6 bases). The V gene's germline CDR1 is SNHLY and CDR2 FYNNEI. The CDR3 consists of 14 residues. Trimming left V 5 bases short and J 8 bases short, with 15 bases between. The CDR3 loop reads CASSIIGGREKLFF. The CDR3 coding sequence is TGTGCCAGCAGTATTATAGGGGGACGAGAAAAACTGTTTTTT.

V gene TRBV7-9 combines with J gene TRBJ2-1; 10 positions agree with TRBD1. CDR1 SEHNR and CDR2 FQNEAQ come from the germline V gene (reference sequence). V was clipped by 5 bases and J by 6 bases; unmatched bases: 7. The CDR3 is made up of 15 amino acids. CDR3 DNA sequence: TGTGCCAGCAGCCCTATAGGGGACAGGGGCAATGAGCAGTTCTTC. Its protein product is CASSPIGDRGNEQFF. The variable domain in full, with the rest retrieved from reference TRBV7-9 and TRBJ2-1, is DTGVSQNPRHKITKRGQNVTFRCDPISEHNRLYWYRQTLGQGPEFLTYFQNEAQLEKSRLLSDRFSAERPKGSFSTLEIQRTEQGDSAMYLCASSPIGDRGNEQFFGPGTRLTVL.